These T cell receptor beta chains were read from a single sample in a study of blood T cell repertoires in COVID-19. Data came from immunoSEQ multiplex PCR; TCRdb stores just in-frame clones and leaves some out. The profile shows some 140,000 clones, more than 75% of them singletons. The sequenced material came from peripheral blood. Source of these receptors: an elderly man with acute or convalescent COVID-19. CDR3s include the opening cysteine and the closing phenylalanine or tryptophan. D genes are given only for firm matches. A clone size is listed for some rows: how often the clone was seen (once, few, many), or a class if it is expanded.

j_gene: TRBJ2-1; abundance: .; v_gene: TRBV11-3; d_gene: TRBD2; CDR3nt: TGTGCCAGCAGCCAAGGCCTAGCGGGGACTGAGCAGTTCTTC; CDR3aa: CASSQGLAGTEQFF
j_gene: TRBJ1-2; abundance: once; v_gene: TRBV11-2; d_gene: .; CDR3nt: TGTGCCAGCAGCGTACGACTAGGCTACACCTTC; CDR3aa: CASSVRLGYTF
j_gene: TRBJ1-5; abundance: .; v_gene: TRBV21-1; d_gene: .; CDR3nt: TGTGCCAGCAGCAAAGCGAGGGACTTCCCCCTTAGCAATCAGCCCCAGCATTTT; CDR3aa: CASSKARDFPLSNQPQHF
j_gene: TRBJ1-1; abundance: once; v_gene: TRBV19; d_gene: TRBD1; CDR3nt: TGTGCCAGTAGTGGGACGACAGGGGGCGCGACTGAAGCTTTCTTT; CDR3aa: CASSGTTGGATEAFF
j_gene: TRBJ1-2; abundance: .; v_gene: TRBV2; d_gene: TRBD1; CDR3nt: TGTGCCAGCCGCCCCGGGACAGGCTTCTATGGCTACACCTTC; CDR3aa: CASRPGTGFYGYTF
j_gene: TRBJ2-4; abundance: .; v_gene: TRBV29-1; d_gene: .; CDR3nt: TGCAGCGTGCGGGGCCTTGCAGGAAACATTCAGTACTTC; CDR3aa: CSVRGLAGNIQYF
j_gene: TRBJ1-1; abundance: .; v_gene: TRBV24-1; d_gene: .; CDR3nt: TGTGCCACCAGTGATGGTGGACAGATGAACACTGAAGCTTTCTTT; CDR3aa: CATSDGGQMNTEAFF
j_gene: TRBJ1-4; abundance: .; v_gene: TRBV4-3; d_gene: TRBD1; CDR3nt: TGCGCCAGCAGCCAAGCCCCCACAGGGGGCGCGGGTGAAAAACTGTTTTTT; CDR3aa: CASSQAPTGGAGEKLFF
j_gene: TRBJ2-7; abundance: .; v_gene: TRBV5-4; d_gene: TRBD1; CDR3nt: TGTGCCAGCAGCACCTACAGGGGCACCTACGAGCAGTACTTC; CDR3aa: CASSTYRGTYEQYF
j_gene: TRBJ2-3; abundance: .; v_gene: TRBV13; d_gene: .; CDR3nt: TGTGCCAGCAGCTTAGACTCAGATACGCAGTATTTT; CDR3aa: CASSLDSDTQYF